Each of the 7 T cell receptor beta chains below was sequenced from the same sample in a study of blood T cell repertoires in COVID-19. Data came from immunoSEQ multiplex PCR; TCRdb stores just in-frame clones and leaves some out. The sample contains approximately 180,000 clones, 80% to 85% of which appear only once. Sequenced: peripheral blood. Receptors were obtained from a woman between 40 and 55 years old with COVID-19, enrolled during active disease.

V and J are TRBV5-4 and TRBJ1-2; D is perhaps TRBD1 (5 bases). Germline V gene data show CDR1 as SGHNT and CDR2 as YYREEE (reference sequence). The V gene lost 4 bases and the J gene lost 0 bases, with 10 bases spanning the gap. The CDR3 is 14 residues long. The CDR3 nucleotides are TGTGCCAGCAGCATCCGACAGCCTAACTATGGCTACACCTTC. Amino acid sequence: CASSIRQPNYGYTF.

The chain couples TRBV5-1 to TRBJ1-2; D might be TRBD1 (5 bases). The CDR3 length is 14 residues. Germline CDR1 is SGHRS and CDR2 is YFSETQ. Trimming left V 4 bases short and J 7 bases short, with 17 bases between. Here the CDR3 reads CASSIRVRGGGYTF. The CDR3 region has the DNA TGCGCCAGCAGCATCCGAGTTAGGGGAGGTGGCTACACCTTC.

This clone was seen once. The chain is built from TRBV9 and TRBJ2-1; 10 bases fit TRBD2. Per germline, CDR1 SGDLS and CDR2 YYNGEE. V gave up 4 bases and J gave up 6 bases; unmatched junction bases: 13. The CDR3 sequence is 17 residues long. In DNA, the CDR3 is TGTGCCAGCAGCCCAACGCCCCTAGCGGGAGCTCCCAATGAGCAGTTCTTC. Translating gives CASSPTPLAGAPNEQFF.

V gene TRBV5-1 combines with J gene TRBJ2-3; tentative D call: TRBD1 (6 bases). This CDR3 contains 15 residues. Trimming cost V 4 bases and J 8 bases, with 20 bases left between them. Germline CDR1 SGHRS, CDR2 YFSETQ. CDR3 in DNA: TGCGCCAGCAGCGATCAGGGGAGTACCTCGGGTACGCAGTATTTT. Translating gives CASSDQGSTSGTQYF.

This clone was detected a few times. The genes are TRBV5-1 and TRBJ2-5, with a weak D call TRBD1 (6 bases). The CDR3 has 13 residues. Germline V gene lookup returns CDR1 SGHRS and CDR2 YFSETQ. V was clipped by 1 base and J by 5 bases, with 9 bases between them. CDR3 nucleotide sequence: TGCGCCAGCAGCTTGCCAGGGGAGGAGACCCAGTACTTC. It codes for CASSLPGEETQYF.

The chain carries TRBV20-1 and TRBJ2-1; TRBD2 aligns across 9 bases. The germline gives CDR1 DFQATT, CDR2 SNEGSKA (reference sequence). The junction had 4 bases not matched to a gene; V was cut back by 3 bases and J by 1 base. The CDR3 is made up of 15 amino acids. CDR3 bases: TGCAGTGCTAGTAGCGGGAGTCTTTCCTACAATGAGCAGTTCTTC. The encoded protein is CSASSGSLSYNEQFF.

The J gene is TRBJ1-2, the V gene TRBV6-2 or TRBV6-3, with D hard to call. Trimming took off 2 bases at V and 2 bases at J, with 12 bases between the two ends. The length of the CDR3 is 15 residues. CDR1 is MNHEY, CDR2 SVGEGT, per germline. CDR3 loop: CASSYGSVVNYGYTF. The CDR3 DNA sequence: TGTGCCAGCAGTTACGGCAGTGTGGTAAACTATGGCTACACCTTC.